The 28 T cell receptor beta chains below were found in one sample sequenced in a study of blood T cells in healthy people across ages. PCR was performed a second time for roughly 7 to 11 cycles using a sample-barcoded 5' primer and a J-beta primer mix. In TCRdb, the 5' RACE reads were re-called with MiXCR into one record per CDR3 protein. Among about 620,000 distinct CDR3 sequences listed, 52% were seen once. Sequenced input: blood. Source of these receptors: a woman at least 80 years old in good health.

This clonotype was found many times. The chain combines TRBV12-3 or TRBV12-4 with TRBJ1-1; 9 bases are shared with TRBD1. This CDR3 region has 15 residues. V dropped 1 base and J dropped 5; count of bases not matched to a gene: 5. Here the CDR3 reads CASSLVGQGRTEAFF. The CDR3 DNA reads TGTGCCAGCAGTTTAGTGGGACAGGGAAGGACTGAAGCTTTCTTT.

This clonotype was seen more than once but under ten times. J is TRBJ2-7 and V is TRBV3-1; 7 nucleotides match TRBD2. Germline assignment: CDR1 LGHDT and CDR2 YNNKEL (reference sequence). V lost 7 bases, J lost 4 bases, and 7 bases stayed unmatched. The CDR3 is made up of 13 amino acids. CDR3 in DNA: TGTGCCAGCAACCGAGCGGGAACATACGAGCAGTACTTC. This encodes CASNRAGTYEQYF.

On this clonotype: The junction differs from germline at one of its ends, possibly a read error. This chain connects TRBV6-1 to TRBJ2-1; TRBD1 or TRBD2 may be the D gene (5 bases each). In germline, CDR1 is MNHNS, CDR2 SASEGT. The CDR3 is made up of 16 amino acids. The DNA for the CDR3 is TGTGCCAGCAGTGGGCTTGTGAGAGGGACGTACAATGAGCGGTTCTTC. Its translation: CASSGLVRGTYNERFF.

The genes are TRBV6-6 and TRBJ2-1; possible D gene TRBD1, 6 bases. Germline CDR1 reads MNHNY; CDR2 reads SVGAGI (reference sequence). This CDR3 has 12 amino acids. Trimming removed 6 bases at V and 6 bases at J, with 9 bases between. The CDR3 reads CASRLDSNEQFF. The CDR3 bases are TGTGCCAGCAGGCTGGACAGCAATGAGCAGTTCTTC.

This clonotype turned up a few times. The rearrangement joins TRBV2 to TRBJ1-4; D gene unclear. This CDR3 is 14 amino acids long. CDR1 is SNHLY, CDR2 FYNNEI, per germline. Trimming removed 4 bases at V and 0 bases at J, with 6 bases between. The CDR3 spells CASSGMSTNEKLFF. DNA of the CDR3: TGTGCCAGCAGTGGGATGTCAACTAATGAAAAACTGTTTTTT.

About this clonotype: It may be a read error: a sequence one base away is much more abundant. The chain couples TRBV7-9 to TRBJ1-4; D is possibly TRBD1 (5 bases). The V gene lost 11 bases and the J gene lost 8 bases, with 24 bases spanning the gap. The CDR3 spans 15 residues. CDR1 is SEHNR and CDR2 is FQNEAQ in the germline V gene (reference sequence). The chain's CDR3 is CAGSPRGAREEKLFF. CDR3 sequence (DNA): TGTGCCGGCTCCCCCCGGGGCGCGAGAGAAGAAAAACTGTTTTTT.

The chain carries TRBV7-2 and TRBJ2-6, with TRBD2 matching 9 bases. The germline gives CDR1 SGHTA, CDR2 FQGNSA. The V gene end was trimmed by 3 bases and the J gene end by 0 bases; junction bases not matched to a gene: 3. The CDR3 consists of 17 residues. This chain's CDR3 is CASSFSGSLSGANVLTF. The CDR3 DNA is TGTGCCAGCAGCTTTAGCGGGAGCCTCTCTGGGGCCAACGTCCTGACTTTC.

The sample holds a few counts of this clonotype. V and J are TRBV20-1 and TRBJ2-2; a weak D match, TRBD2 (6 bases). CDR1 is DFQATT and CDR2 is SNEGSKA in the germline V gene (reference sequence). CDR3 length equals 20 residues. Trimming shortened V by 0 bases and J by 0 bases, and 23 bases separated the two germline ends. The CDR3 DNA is TGCAGTGCTAGAGATTCAGGAATCGGAGGTGGAGGGTCGAACACCGGGGAGCTGTTTTTT. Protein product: CSARDSGIGGGGSNTGELFF.

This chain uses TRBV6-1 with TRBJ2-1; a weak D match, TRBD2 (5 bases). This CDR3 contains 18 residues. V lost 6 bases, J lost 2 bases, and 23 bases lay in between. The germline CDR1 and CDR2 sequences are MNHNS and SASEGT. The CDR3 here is CASSLRPGRGSPYNEQFF. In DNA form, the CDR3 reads TGTGCCAGCAGCCTCCGCCCGGGGAGAGGCTCTCCCTACAATGAGCAGTTCTTC.

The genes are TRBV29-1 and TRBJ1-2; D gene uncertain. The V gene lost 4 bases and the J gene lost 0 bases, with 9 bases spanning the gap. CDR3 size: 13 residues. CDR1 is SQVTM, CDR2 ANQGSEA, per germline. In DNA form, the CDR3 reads TGCAGCGTTGGTCGAGCAGCTAACTATGGCTACACCTTC. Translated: CSVGRAANYGYTF.

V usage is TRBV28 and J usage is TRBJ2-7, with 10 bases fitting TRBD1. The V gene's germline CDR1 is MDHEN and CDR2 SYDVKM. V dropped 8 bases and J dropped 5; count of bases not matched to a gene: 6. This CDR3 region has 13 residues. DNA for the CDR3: TGTGCCAGCGGGGGACAGGGGTCCCACGAGCAGTACTTC. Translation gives CASGGQGSHEQYF.

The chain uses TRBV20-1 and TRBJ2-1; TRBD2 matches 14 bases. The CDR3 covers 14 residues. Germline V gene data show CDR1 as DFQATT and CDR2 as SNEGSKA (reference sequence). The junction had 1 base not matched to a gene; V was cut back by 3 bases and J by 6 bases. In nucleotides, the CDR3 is TGCAGTGCTAGTGGGACTAGCGGGAGCAATGAGCAGTTCTTC. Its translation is CSASGTSGSNEQFF.

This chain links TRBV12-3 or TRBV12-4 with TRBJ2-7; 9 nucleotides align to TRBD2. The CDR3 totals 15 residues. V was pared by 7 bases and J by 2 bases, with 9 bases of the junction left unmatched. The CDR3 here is CASTPQAGGPYEQYF. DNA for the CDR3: TGTGCCAGCACCCCCCAAGCGGGAGGACCCTACGAGCAGTACTTC.

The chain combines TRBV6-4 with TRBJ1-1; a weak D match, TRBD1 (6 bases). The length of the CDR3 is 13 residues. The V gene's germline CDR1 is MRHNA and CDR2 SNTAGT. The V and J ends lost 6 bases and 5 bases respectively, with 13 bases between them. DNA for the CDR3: TGTGCCAGCAGGGCCAGTAGGGGGACTGAAGCTTTCTTT. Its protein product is CASRASRGTEAFF.

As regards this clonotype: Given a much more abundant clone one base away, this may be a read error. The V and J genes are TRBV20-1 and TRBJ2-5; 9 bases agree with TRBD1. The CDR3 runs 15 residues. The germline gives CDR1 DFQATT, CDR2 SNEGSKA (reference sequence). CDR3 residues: CSTRSGTGMSETQYF. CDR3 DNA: TGCAGTACTAGATCCGGGACAGGGATGTCAGAGACCCAGTACTTC.

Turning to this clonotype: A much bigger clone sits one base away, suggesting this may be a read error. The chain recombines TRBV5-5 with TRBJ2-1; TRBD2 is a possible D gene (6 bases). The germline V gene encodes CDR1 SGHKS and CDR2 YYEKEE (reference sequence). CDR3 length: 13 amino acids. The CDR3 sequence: CVSSAQAGDEQFF. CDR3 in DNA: TGTGTCAGCAGCGCCCAAGCGGGCGATGAGCAGTTCTTC.

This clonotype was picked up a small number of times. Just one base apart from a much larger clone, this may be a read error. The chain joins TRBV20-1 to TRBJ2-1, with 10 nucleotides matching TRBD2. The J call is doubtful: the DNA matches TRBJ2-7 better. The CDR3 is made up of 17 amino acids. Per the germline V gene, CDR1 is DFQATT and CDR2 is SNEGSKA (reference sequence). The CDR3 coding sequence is TGCAGTGCTCCCCACCGACTAGCGGGTAAATCCTACAATGAGCAGTACTTC. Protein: CSAPHRLAGKSYNEQYF.

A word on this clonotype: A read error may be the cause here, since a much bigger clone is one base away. CDR3 sequence: CASSHSPLALTTQYF. DNA of the CDR3: TGTGCCAGCAGTCACAGCCCATTAGCACTTACTACGCAGTATTTT. V gene TRBV7-8 combines with J gene TRBJ2-3; no reliable D call. Looked up from germline, CDR1 is SGHVS and CDR2 is FQNEAQ. The CDR3 is made up of 15 amino acids. Trimming cost V 6 bases and J 8 bases, with 21 bases left between them. The entire variable domain, with the rest obtained from reference TRBV7-8 and TRBJ2-3, is as follows: GAGVSQSPRYKVAKRGQDVALRCDPISGHVSLFWYQQALGQGPEFLTYFQNEAQLDKSGLPSDRFFAERPEGSVSTLKIQRTQQEDSAVYLCASSHSPLALTTQYFGPGTRLTVL.

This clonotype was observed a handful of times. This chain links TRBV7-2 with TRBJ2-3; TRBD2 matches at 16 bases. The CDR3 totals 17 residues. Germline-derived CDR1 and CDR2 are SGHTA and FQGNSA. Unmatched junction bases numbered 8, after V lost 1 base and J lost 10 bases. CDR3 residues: CASSLDGTSGRGGAQYF. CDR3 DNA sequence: TGTGCCAGCAGCTTAGACGGGACTAGCGGGAGGGGTGGGGCGCAGTATTTT. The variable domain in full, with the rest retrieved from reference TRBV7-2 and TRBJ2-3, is GAGVSQSPSNKVTEKGKDVELRCDPISGHTALYWYRQSLGQGLEFLIYFQGNSAPDKSGLPSDRFSAERTGGSVSTLTIQRTQQEDSAVYLCASSLDGTSGRGGAQYFGPGTRLTVL.

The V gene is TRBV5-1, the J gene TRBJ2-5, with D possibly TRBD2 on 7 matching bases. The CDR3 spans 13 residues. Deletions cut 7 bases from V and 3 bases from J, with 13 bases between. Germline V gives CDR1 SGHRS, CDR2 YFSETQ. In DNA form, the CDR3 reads TGCGCCAGCCAAGGGGGGGGAGAAGAGACCCAGTACTTC. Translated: CASQGGGEETQYF.

CDR3 nucleotides: TGTGCCAGCAGTCCAATTGACAAGAGTGAAGCTTTCTTT. As protein: CASSPIDKSEAFF. The chain links TRBV27 to TRBJ1-1; D call uncertain. Germline V gene lookup returns CDR1 MNHEY and CDR2 SMNVEV (reference sequence). The CDR3 is 13 amino acids. V gave up 5 bases and J gave up 7 bases, with 14 bases separating them.

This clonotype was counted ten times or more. In nucleotides, the CDR3 is TGTGCCAGCAGCGTTATAACAGCACCCGGCTACACCTTC. It codes for CASSVITAPGYTF. The chain combines TRBV7-2 with TRBJ1-2, with D hard to call. The ends were cut back, 5 bases at V and 8 bases at J, with 15 bases in the middle. Germline V lookup: CDR1 SGHTA, CDR2 FQGNSA. CDR3 length: 13 amino acids.

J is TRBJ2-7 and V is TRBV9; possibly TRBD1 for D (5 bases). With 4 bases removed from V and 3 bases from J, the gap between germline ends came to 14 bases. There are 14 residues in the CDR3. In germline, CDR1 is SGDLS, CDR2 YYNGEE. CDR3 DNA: TGTGCCAGCAGCCCGGACATTCCGATCTACGAGCAGTACTTC. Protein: CASSPDIPIYEQYF.

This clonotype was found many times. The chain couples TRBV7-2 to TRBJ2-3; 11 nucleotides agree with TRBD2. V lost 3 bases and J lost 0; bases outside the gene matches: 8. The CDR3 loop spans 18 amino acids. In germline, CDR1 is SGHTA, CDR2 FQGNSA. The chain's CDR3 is CASSLGTSGPPSTDTQYF. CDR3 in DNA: TGTGCCAGCAGCTTGGGGACTAGCGGACCCCCTAGCACAGATACGCAGTATTTT.

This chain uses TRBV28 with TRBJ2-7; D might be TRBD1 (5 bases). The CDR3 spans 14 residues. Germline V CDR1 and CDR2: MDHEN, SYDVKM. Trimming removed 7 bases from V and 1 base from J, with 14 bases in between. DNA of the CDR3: TGTGCCAGCACTTGGCAGGGTCGGTCCTACGAGCAGTACTTC. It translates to CASTWQGRSYEQYF.

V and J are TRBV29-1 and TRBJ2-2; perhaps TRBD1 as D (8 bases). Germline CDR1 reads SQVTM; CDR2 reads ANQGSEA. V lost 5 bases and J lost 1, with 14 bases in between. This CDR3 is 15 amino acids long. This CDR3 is CSVLGGTGNTGELFF. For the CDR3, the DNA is TGCAGCGTTCTCGGGGGGACAGGGAACACCGGGGAGCTGTTTTTT.

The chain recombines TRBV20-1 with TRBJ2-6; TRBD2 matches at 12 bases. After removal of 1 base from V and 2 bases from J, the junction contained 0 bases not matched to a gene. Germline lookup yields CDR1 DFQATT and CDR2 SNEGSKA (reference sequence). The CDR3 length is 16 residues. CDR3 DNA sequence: TGCAGTGCTAGAGGACTAGCGGGGGCTGGGGCCAACGTCCTGACTTTC. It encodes CSARGLAGAGANVLTF.

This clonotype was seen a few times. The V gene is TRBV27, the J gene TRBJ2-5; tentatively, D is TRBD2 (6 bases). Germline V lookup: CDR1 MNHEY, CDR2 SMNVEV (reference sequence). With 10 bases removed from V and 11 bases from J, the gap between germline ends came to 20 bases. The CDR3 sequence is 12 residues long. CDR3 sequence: CATEGGNNEQYF. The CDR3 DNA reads TGTGCCACCGAAGGCGGGAACAATGAGCAGTACTTC.